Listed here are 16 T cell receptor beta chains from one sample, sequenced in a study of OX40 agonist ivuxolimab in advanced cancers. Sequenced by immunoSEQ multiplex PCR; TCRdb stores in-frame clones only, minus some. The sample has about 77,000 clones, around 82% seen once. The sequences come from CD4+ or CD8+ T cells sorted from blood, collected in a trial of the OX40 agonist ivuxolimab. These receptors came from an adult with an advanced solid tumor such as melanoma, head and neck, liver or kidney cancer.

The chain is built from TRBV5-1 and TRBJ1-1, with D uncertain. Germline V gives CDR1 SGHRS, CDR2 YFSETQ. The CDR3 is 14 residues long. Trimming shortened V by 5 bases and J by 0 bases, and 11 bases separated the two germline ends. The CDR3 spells CASSATPMNTEAFF. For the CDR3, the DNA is TGCGCCAGCAGTGCGACACCAATGAACACTGAAGCTTTCTTT.

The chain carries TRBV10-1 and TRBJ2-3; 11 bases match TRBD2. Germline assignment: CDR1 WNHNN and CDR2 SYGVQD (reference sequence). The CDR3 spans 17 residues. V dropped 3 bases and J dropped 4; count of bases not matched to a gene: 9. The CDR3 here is CASSDLPIAGGSDTQYF. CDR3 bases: TGCGCCAGCAGTGACCTACCCATAGCGGGAGGGTCAGATACGCAGTATTTT.

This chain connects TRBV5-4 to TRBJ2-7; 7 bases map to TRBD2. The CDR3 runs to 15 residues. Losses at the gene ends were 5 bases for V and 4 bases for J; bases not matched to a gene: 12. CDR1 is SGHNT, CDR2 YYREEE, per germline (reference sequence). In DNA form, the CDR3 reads TGTGCCAGCAGTCAGGTGGGAGGGGCCACGTACGAGCAGTACTTC. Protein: CASSQVGGATYEQYF.

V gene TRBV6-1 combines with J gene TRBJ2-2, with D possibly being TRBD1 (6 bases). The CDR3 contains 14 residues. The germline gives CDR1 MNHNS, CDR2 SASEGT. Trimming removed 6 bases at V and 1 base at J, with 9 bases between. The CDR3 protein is CASRPGQNTGELFF. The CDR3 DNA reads TGTGCCAGCAGGCCGGGACAGAACACCGGGGAGCTGTTTTTT.

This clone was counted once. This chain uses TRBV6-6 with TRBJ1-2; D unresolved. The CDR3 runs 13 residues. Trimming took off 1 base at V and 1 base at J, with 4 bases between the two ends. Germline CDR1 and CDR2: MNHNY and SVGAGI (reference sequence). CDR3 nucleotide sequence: TGTGCCAGCAGTTACTTCCTTAACTATGGCTACACCTTC. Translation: CASSYFLNYGYTF.

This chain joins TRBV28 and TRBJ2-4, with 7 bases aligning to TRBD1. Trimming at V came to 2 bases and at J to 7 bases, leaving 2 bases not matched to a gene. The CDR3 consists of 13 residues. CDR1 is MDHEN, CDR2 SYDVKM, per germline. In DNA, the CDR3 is TGTGCCAGCAGTTTACAGGGGGTGAACATTCAGTACTTC. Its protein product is CASSLQGVNIQYF.

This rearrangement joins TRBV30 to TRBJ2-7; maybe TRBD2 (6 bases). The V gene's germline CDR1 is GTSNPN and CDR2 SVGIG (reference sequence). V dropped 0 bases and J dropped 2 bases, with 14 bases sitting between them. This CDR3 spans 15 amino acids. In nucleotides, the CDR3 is TGTGCCTGGAGTGTAGTTGGTAGCGGCCCCTACGAGCAGTACTTC. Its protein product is CAWSVVGSGPYEQYF.

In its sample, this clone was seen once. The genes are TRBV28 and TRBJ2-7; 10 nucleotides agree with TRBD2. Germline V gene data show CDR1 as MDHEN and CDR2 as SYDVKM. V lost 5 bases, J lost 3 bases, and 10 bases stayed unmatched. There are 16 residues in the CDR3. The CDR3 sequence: CASSPPPSGGLYEQYF. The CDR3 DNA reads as TGTGCCAGCAGTCCCCCCCCTAGCGGGGGCCTCTACGAGCAGTACTTC.

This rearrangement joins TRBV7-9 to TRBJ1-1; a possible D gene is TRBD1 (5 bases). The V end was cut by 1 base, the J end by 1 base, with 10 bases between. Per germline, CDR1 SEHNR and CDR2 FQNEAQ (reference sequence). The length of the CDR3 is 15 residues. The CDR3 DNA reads TGTGCCAGCAGCTTAGGATTCGACAGGAACACTGAAGCTTTCTTT. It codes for CASSLGFDRNTEAFF.

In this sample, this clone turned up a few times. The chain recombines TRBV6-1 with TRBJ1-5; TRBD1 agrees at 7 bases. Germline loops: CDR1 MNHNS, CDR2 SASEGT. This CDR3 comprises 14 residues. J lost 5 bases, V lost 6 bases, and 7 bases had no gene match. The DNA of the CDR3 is TGTGCCAGCAGCCGACAGGGCCAGGATCAGCCCCAGCATTTT. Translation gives CASSRQGQDQPQHF.

The CDR3 nucleotides read TGTGCCAGCAGCTCGGGGCCCTCCGAGGCCCAGTACTTC. Protein product: CASSSGPSEAQYF. The chain is built from TRBV7-3 and TRBJ2-5; the D call may be TRBD1 or TRBD2 (5 bases each). CDR1 SGHTA and CDR2 FQGTGA come from the germline V gene. Trimming left V 4 bases short and J 9 bases short, with 15 bases between. This CDR3 comprises 13 residues.

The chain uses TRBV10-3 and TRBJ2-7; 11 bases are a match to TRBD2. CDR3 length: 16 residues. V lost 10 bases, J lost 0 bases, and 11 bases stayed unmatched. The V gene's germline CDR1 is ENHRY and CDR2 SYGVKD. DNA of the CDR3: TGTGCCAGCGACACTAGCGGGAGCGGGAGCTCCTACGAGCAGTACTTC. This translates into CASDTSGSGSSYEQYF.

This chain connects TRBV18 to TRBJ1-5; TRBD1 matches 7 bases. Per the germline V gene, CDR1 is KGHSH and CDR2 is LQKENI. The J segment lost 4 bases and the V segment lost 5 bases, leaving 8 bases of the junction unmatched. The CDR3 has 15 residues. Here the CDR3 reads CASSSGTEPNQPQHF. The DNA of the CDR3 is TGTGCCAGCTCATCGGGGACAGAACCAAATCAGCCCCAGCATTTT.

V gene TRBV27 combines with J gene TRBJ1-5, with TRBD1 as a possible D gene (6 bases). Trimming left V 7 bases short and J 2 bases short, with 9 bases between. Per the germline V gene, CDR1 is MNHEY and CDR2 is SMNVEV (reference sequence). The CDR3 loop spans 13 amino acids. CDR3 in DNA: TGTGCCAGCAAAGGGGGGGGCAATCAGCCCCAGCATTTT. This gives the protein CASKGGGNQPQHF.

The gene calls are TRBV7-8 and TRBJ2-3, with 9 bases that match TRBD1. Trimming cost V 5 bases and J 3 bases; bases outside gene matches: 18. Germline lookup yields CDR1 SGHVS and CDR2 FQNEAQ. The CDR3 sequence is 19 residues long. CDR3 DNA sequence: TGTGCCAGCAGCCCCAGACCCCACAGGGGGCAGGGAGAAACAGATACGCAGTATTTT. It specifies CASSPRPHRGQGETDTQYF.

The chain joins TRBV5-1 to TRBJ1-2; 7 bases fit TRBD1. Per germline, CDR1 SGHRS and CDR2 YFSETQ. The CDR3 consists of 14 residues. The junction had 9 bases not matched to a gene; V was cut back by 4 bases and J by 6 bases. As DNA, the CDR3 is TGCGCCAGCAGCAACTGGGACAGCTTAGATGGCTACACCTTC. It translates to CASSNWDSLDGYTF.